This T cell receptor (beta chain) is from a study of radiation and T cells in renal cell carcinoma (dated by TCRdb to 2020 to 2021). Regarding the research as a whole: In total, 50 to 60 samples, comprising around 25 tumors and roughly 27 peripheral blood samples, were subjected to TCR beta sequencing. The final blood draw took place at 4 weeks after radiation, the same time as nephrectomy. Across all 53 samples, 3,800,000 or so unique CDR3 nucleotide sequences encoding around 2,500,000 unique CDR3 amino acid sequences were identified. Findings and caveats that apply to the study as a whole: In blood, the top tumor clonotypes increased from baseline to 2 weeks after radiation and then shrank by 4 weeks, which suggests a temporary expansion of tumor-resident clones. Because pretreatment tumor biopsies were not available, the baseline intratumoral presence of clonotypes could not be determined. The single-armed trial design could not address effects of radiation dose or scheduling on the TCR repertoire. Tracking of blood repertoire dynamics stopped at three to five weeks after treatment, with no follow-up past that point.

With respect to this clone: The antigen this receptor binds is unknown. There are no base qualities to consult, and no much larger clone falls within one base.

CDR1 and CDR2, looked up from the germline V gene, are MGHRA and YSYEKL. V is pruned by 1 base and J by 7 bases, leaving 4 bases of the junction without a gene match. The cysteine opens and the phenylalanine closes a CDR3 of 15 amino acids. The retained sequence is limited to the CDR3, 45 bases, with the frame set at the first base. The label giving this sample's time point can be read as: blood 4 weeks post-SBRT, at nephrectomy. The treatment or condition label of this sample denotes: 15 Gy SBRT to primary tumor, nephrectomy 4 weeks later. Samples came from a clinical trial, in which primary renal cell carcinomas received 15 Gy stereotactic body radiation therapy followed by nephrectomy 4 weeks later. Serial peripheral blood from radiation-treated patients was sampled at baseline, 2 weeks and 4 weeks after SBRT to track tumor-enriched clonotypes. Renal cell carcinoma with clear cell pathology was present in all patients. The QIAamp DNA Blood Mini Kit (Qiagen) was used to prepare genomic DNA for TCR sequencing. The analyses included just those samples that passed every quality control check.

Following the manufacturer's recommendations, the immunoSEQ kit was used to generate TCR beta libraries from genomic DNA. To prepare libraries, a first multiplex PCR with proprietary primers was run, followed by a second PCR that added unique barcodes, and a bead cleanup was done after each round. A positive control reaction and a negative control reaction, both provided in the kit, were run with every batch of samples. The final libraries were assessed on an Agilent 4200 TapeStation D1000 ScreenTape, pooled by volume, and quantified by qPCR. Sequencing was performed on an Illumina NextSeq500 with a MidOutput 150-cycle cartridge, and 156 Read1 and 15 Index1 cycles were run with kit custom primers. The pooled library was loaded at approximately 1 pM, with a 20% PhiX control spiked in. On the authors' methods: Vendor-processed data were analyzed in R, with a clonotype defined as all T cells sharing the same CDR3 nucleotide sequence. For clone abundance analyses, frequencies were normalized to the 10,000 most abundant clones per sample. Public T cell clones, which averaged fewer than five per sample, were excluded before analysis. An abundance difference of at least 32-fold between compartments was the criterion for calling clonotypes tumor-enriched or baseline blood-enriched. A beta-binomial differential abundance model was used to identify clonotypes that expanded or contracted between blood time points. Tumor-blood repertoire similarity was measured with the Baroni-Urbani and Buser coefficient, and groups were compared using two-tailed Wilcoxon tests in R. TCRdb retrieved this table from immuneACCESS and kept in-frame rearrangements only. Not all clones are present; in checked studies, unresolved V genes account for under half, and no reason is known for the remainder. V and J calls and clone size are as listed in that table; D and trimming were resolved from the DNA. For this sample the table gives some 78,000 clones, of which 80% to 90% were detected only once. The ten largest make up over 5.5% of the sample.

The source was blood, collected from a patient whose treatment included radiotherapy and nephrectomy. Recombination joined TRBV4-1 with TRBJ2-1, with TRBD1 identical over 10 junction bases. The sequence was obtained from a woman in her seventies with renal cell carcinoma. Here the CDR3 is given as CASSQAGQGRNEQFF. The DNA reads TGCGCCAGCAGCCAAGCGGGACAGGGGAGGAATGAGCAGTTCTTC.